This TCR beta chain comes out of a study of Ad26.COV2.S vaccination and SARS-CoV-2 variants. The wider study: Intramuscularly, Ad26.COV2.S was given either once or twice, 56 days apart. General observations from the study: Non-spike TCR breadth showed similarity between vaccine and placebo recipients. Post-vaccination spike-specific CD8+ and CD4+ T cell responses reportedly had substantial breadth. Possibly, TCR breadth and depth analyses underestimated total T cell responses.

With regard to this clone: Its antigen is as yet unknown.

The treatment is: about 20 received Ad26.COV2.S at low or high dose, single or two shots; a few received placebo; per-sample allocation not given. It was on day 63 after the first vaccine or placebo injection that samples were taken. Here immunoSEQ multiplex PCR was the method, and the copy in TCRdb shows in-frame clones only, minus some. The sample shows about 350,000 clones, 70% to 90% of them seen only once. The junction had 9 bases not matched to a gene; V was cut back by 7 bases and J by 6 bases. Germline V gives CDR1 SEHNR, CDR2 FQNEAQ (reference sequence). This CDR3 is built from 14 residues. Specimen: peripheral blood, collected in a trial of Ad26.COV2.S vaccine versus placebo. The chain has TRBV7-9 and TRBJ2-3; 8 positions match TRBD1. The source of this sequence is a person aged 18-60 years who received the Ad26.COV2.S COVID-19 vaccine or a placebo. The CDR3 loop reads CASTQGRQGDTQYF. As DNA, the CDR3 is TGTGCCAGCACCCAGGGCCGACAGGGGGATACGCAGTATTTT.